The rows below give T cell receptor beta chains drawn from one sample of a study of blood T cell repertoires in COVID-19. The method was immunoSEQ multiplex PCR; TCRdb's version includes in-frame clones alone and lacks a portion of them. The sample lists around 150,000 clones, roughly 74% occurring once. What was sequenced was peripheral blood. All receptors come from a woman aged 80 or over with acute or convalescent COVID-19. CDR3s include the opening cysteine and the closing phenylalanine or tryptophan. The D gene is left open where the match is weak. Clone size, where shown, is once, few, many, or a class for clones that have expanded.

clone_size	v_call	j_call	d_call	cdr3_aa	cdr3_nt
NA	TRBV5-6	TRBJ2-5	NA	CASSLVRGKETQYF	TGTGCCAGCAGCTTGGTACGGGGAAAGGAGACCCAGTACTTC
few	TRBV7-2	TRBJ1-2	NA	CASSPQRGEGYTF	TGTGCCAGCAGCCCCCAGCGCGGGGAGGGCTACACCTTC
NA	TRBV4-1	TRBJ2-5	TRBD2	CASSWLAGETQYF	TGCGCCAGCAGCTGGCTAGCGGGGGAGACCCAGTACTTC
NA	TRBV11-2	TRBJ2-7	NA	CASSGREHSLREQYF	TGTGCCAGCAGCGGAAGGGAGCACTCCTTACGCGAGCAGTACTTC
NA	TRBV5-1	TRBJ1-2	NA	CASSLGISGANYGYTF	TGCGCCAGCAGCTTGGGGATAAGCGGGGCCAACTATGGCTACACCTTC
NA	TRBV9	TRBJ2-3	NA	CASSVSEWPTDTQYF	TGTGCCAGCAGCGTTAGCGAATGGCCCACAGATACGCAGTATTTT
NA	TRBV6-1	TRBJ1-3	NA	CASSEAAAAASGNTIYF	TGTGCCAGCAGTGAAGCAGCGGCAGCCGCTTCTGGAAACACCATATATTTT
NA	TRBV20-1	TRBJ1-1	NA	CSASYQGSTEAFF	TGCAGTGCTAGTTACCAGGGATCCACTGAAGCTTTCTTT
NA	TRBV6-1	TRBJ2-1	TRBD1	CASSEQGADSYNEQFF	TGTGCCAGCAGTGAACAGGGGGCGGACTCCTACAATGAGCAGTTCTTC
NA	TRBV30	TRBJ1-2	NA	CAWSDRDLYGYTF	TGTGCCTGGAGTGACAGGGACCTCTATGGCTACACCTTC
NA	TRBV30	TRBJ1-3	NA	CAWRAGLSGNTIYF	TGTGCCTGGAGAGCGGGGCTCTCTGGAAACACCATATATTTT
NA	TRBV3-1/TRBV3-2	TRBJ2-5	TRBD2	CASSQTGGRETQYF	TGTGCCAGCAGCCAAACGGGAGGGAGGGAGACCCAGTACTTC
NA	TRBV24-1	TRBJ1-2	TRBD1	CATRYLRDSKNYGYTF	TGTGCCACCAGATACCTCCGGGACAGCAAGAACTATGGCTACACCTTC
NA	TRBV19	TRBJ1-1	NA	CASTRSGFEAFF	TGTGCCAGTACCCGCAGCGGGTTTGAAGCTTTCTTT
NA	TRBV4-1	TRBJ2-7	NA	CASSQEGSQRGEQYF	TGCGCCAGCAGCCAAGAGGGCAGTCAACGGGGCGAGCAGTACTTC
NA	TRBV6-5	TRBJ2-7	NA	CASNPRDWAYEQYF	TGTGCCAGCAACCCCCGGGACTGGGCTTACGAGCAGTACTTC
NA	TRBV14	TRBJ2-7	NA	CASSQDPRQSSYEQYF	TGTGCCAGCAGCCAAGATCCGAGACAGAGCTCCTACGAGCAGTACTTC
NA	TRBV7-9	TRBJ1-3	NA	CASPREVAGNTIYF	TGTGCCAGCCCCCGGGAGGTTGCCGGAAACACCATATATTTT
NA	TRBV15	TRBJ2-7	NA	CATSRAGGLYEQYF	TGTGCCACCAGCAGAGCGGGTGGACTATACGAGCAGTACTTC
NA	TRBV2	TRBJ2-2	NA	CASSDRGGKTGELFF	TGTGCCAGCAGTGACAGGGGCGGAAAAACCGGGGAGCTGTTTTTT
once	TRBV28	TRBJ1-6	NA	CASSLTGGLGVTLHF	TGTGCCAGCAGTTTGACGGGTGGTCTCGGTGTGACCCTCCACTTT
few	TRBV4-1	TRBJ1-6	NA	CASSQDPGVRNSPLHF	TGCGCCAGCAGCCAAGATCCCGGGGTTCGGAATTCACCCCTCCACTTT
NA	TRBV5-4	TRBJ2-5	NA	CASSPGGPQETQYF	TGTGCCAGCAGCCCGGGGGGCCCCCAGGAGACCCAGTACTTC
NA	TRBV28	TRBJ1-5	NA	CASRADYNQPQHF	TGTGCCAGCAGGGCAGATTACAATCAGCCCCAGCATTTT
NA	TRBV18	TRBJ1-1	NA	CASSPSRIAEAFF	TGTGCCAGCTCACCAAGCAGGATCGCTGAAGCTTTCTTT
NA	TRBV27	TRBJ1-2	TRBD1	CASSLTGAYGYTF	TGTGCCAGCAGTTTAACAGGGGCGTATGGCTACACCTTC
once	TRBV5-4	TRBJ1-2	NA	CASSPPRAANYGYTF	TGTGCCAGCAGCCCCCCGAGGGCGGCTAACTATGGCTACACCTTC
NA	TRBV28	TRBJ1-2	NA	CASSDFLYGYTF	TGTGCCAGCAGTGACTTTCTCTATGGCTACACCTTC
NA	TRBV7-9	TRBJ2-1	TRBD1	CASSHGTGLYNEQFF	TGTGCCAGCAGCCACGGGACAGGGCTCTACAATGAGCAGTTCTTC
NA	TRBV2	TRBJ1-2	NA	CATSRDTYGYTF	TGTGCCACCTCACGGGACACCTATGGCTACACCTTC